These 14 T cell receptor beta chains came from one sample sequenced in a study of blood T cell repertoires in COVID-19. Some clones are missing from TCRdb's copy, which holds only in-frame ones; the method was immunoSEQ multiplex PCR. In the table there are some 66,000 clones, roughly three quarters of which are singletons. The material sequenced was peripheral blood. These receptors were taken from an elderly woman with acute or convalescent COVID-19.

CDR3 region: CASNSGSVQETQYF. The CDR3 DNA reads as TGTGCCAGTAATAGCGGTTCAGTGCAAGAGACCCAGTACTTC. This rearrangement joins TRBV19 to TRBJ2-5, with a weak D call TRBD2 (6 bases). Trimming left V 7 bases short and J 2 bases short, with 14 bases between. Germline values: CDR1 LNHDA, CDR2 SQIVND (reference sequence). The CDR3 sequence is 14 residues long.

This clone was counted a single time. The J gene is TRBJ2-3, the V gene TRBV6-2 or TRBV6-3, with 7 bases matching TRBD2. This CDR3 spans 14 amino acids. V gave up 4 bases and J gave up 3 bases; unmatched junction bases: 4. CDR1 is MNHEY, CDR2 SVGEGT, per germline. CDR3 bases: TGTGCCAGCAGTTTCCTAGCGGCTACAGATACGCAGTATTTT. Translating it yields CASSFLAATDTQYF.

The chain has TRBV27 and TRBJ1-1, with a possible D match to TRBD1 (5 bases). V lost 4 bases and J lost 0, with 18 bases in between. Germline CDR1 and CDR2: MNHEY and SMNVEV (reference sequence). This CDR3 region has 17 residues. Here the CDR3 DNA reads TGTGCCAGCAGTTCCGGCGGCACGGGGGGGGTGAACACTGAAGCTTTCTTT. Protein product: CASSSGGTGGVNTEAFF.

The chain employs TRBV7-3 and TRBJ2-2, with 9 bases lining up with TRBD1. The germline gives CDR1 SGHTA, CDR2 FQGTGA. V shed 4 bases and J 1 base; nucleotides not matched to a gene: 7. The CDR3 length is 17 residues. The CDR3 region has the DNA TGTGCCAGCAGCTCCCCCGAGGGACAGGGGAACACCGGGGAGCTGTTTTTT. It yields the protein CASSSPEGQGNTGELFF.

The chain employs TRBV25-1 and TRBJ2-4; D perhaps matches TRBD2 (5 bases). Deletions cut 0 bases from V and 9 bases from J, with 9 bases between. Germline CDR1 is MGHDK and CDR2 is SYGVNS. The CDR3 totals 13 residues. In nucleotides, the CDR3 is TGTGCCAGCAGTGAATATGCCGGAGGCATTCAGTACTTC. Its protein is CASSEYAGGIQYF.

The genes are TRBV7-2 and TRBJ2-1; TRBD2 aligns across 10 bases. Losses at the gene ends were 5 bases for V and 9 bases for J; bases not matched to a gene: 4. The CDR3 covers 13 residues. Germline-derived CDR1 and CDR2 are SGHTA and FQGNSA. CDR3 coding DNA: TGTGCCAGCAGCCTACCTAGCGGGAGTGAGCAGTTCTTC. Translating it yields CASSLPSGSEQFF. Full variable domain (outside the CDR3, taken from reference TRBV7-2 and TRBJ2-1): GAGVSQSPSNKVTEKGKDVELRCDPISGHTALYWYRQSLGQGLEFLIYFQGNSAPDKSGLPSDRFSAERTGGSVSTLTIQRTQQEDSAVYLCASSLPSGSEQFFGPGTRLTVL.

The chain employs TRBV6-2 or TRBV6-3 and TRBJ2-7, with 11 bases fitting TRBD2. CDR3 length: 20 amino acids. CDR1 is MNHEY, CDR2 SVGEGT, per germline. V was clipped by 4 bases and J by 3 bases; unmatched bases: 20. The CDR3 DNA is TGTGCCAGCAGTTCACGATTTAGCGGGAGGGCCCGAATCACAAACTACGAGCAGTACTTC. It specifies CASSSRFSGRARITNYEQYF.

The gene calls are TRBV5-3 and TRBJ2-7; 10 positions agree with TRBD2. TRBV5-3 is an ORF; its function is uncertain. The CDR3 has 14 residues. V dropped 2 bases and J dropped 5; count of bases not matched to a gene: 4. The DNA of the CDR3 is TGTGCCAGAAGCTTATTAGCGGGAGGTGACGAGCAGTACTTC. As protein: CARSLLAGGDEQYF.

The rearrangement joins TRBV15 to TRBJ2-1; 7 bases agree with TRBD1. The CDR3 is 15 amino acids. The V and J ends lost 5 bases and 0 bases, in that order; junction bases with no gene match: 4. Germline V gene lookup returns CDR1 LNHNV and CDR2 YYDKDF (reference sequence). CDR3 in DNA: TGTGCCACCAGCGAGGGGGCCCTCTCCTACAATGAGCAGTTCTTC. The encoded protein is CATSEGALSYNEQFF.

The V and J genes are TRBV6-1 and TRBJ2-1; tentatively, D is TRBD2 (6 bases). Trimming removed 3 bases from V and 4 bases from J, with 13 bases in between. The CDR3 has 15 amino acids. The V gene's germline CDR1 is MNHNS and CDR2 SASEGT. The CDR3 reads CASSDRDLLYNEQFF. The CDR3 DNA follows: TGTGCCAGCAGTGACCGGGACTTACTATACAATGAGCAGTTCTTC.

The CDR3 coding sequence is TGTGCCAGCAGCTTAGGGAGGCCAGGGGGGTTCTATGGCTACACCTTC. It codes for CASSLGRPGGFYGYTF. The chain is built from TRBV11-2 and TRBJ1-2; 7 bases line up with TRBD1. Germline assignment: CDR1 SGHAT and CDR2 FQNNGV. The ends lost 1 base at V and 4 bases at J; junction bases unmatched: 9. The CDR3 loop spans 16 amino acids.

The chain is built from TRBV9 and TRBJ1-3; TRBD1 might be the D (5 bases). Germline assignment: CDR1 SGDLS and CDR2 YYNGEE. Trimming pared 0 bases from V and 4 bases from J, leaving 11 bases between. This CDR3 comprises 15 residues. CDR3: CASSVGGAQGNTIYF. The CDR3 DNA is TGTGCCAGCAGCGTAGGCGGGGCGCAGGGAAACACCATATATTTT. The full variable domain, completed using reference TRBV9 and TRBJ1-3, is DSGVTQTPKHLITATGQRVTLRCSPRSGDLSVYWYQQSLDQGLQFLIQYYNGEERAKGNILERFSAQQFPDLHSELNLSSLELGDSALYFCASSVGGAQGNTIYFGEGSWLTVV.

This sequence joins TRBV6-5 and TRBJ2-1; D gene uncertain. Germline CDR1 is MNHEY and CDR2 is SVGAGI. With 0 bases removed from V and 11 bases from J, the gap between germline ends came to 11 bases. There are 13 residues in the CDR3. CDR3 residues: CASSYSERTKQFF. CDR3 nucleotides: TGTGCCAGCAGTTACTCCGAGCGAACCAAGCAGTTCTTC.

V and J are TRBV7-2 and TRBJ2-5; possible D gene TRBD1, 5 bases. The V gene lost 0 bases and the J gene lost 4 bases, with 9 bases spanning the gap. CDR3 length: 14 amino acids. Germline values: CDR1 SGHTA, CDR2 FQGNSA. The CDR3: CASSLAGQGETQYF. CDR3 sequence (DNA): TGTGCCAGCAGCTTAGCAGGGCAGGGAGAGACCCAGTACTTC.